Below, 9 T cell receptor beta chains from the same sample are listed, as sequenced in a study of cytomegalovirus exposure and HLA in healthy donors. PCR used 60 Vbeta primers and 13 Jbeta primers. Only in-frame clones appear in the TCRdb table, and some are missing; sequencing was by immunoSEQ multiplex PCR. The sample has more than 150,000 clones; around 77% are singletons. Sequenced: PBMCs. These receptors were obtained from a young woman in good health and CMV-seronegative.

As concerns this clone: Compared with germline, one end of the junction differs, possibly owing to a read error. The chain links TRBV9 to TRBJ1-4; 8 nucleotides align to TRBD1. The length of the CDR3 is 14 residues. The V gene's germline CDR1 is SGDLS and CDR2 YYNGEE. The CDR3 DNA reads TGTGCCAGCAGCGTAGCTACCGACAGGGGTACCCAGATTTTT. Translating it yields CASSVATDRGTQIF. Complete variable domain (other parts from reference TRBV9 and TRBJ1-4): DSGVTQTPKHLITATGQRVTLRCSPRSGDLSVYWYQQSLDQGLQFLIQYYNGEERAKGNILERFSAQQFPDLHSELNLSSLELGDSALYFCASSVATDRGTQIFGSGTQLSVL.

This clone was seen only once. The V gene is TRBV27, the J gene TRBJ2-3; perhaps TRBD1 as D (5 bases). Germline V gene data show CDR1 as MNHEY and CDR2 as SMNVEV (reference sequence). The CDR3 consists of 16 residues. Trimming stripped 5 bases from V and 2 bases from J, with 17 bases between. The CDR3 region is CASSRGLDLVTDTQYF. In DNA, the CDR3 is TGTGCCAGCAGTAGGGGCCTAGATTTGGTCACAGATACGCAGTATTTT.

The V and J genes are TRBV6-5 and TRBJ2-7, with 8 bases aligning to TRBD2. Unmatched junction bases numbered 4, after V lost 0 bases and J lost 3 bases. CDR3 length equals 15 residues. Germline CDR1 is MNHEY and CDR2 is SVGAGI. CDR3 protein: CASSYSGAGGYEQYF. CDR3 DNA: TGTGCCAGCAGTTACTCGGGCGCGGGGGGCTACGAGCAGTACTTC.

The chain has TRBV9 and TRBJ2-3, with TRBD2 identical over 9 bases. The CDR3 extends over 13 amino acids. Germline CDR1 and CDR2: SGDLS and YYNGEE. V shed 3 bases, J shed 8 bases, and the junction held 4 bases outside the gene matches. CDR3 DNA sequence: TGTGCCAGCAGCGCTAGCGGGGTGGCTACGCAGTATTTT. Protein product: CASSASGVATQYF.

In its sample, this clone was seen a few times. This sample also contains other DNA sequences that code for the same CDR3. The chain joins TRBV5-4 to TRBJ2-7, with D hard to call. Deletions cut 0 bases from V and 0 bases from J, with 7 bases between. CDR1 SGHNT and CDR2 YYREEE come from the germline V gene (reference sequence). The CDR3 spans 14 residues. Here the CDR3 reads CASSLDRSSYEQYF. The CDR3 DNA follows: TGTGCCAGCAGCTTGGATAGGAGCTCCTACGAGCAGTACTTC.

This chain uses TRBV18 with TRBJ2-2; TRBD1 agrees at 7 bases. The J segment lost 4 bases and the V segment lost 4 bases, leaving 3 bases of the junction unmatched. This CDR3 has 14 amino acids. The germline V gene has CDR1 KGHSH and CDR2 LQKENI. The CDR3 region is CASSLDRVTGELFF. DNA for the CDR3: TGTGCCAGCTCACTTGACAGGGTCACCGGGGAGCTGTTTTTT.

The gene calls are TRBV27 and TRBJ2-3, with D possibly called TRBD1 or TRBD2 (8 bases each). This CDR3 has 15 amino acids. The V end lost 10 bases, the J end lost 4 bases, and 21 bases lay between the germline ends. Germline V gives CDR1 MNHEY, CDR2 SMNVEV (reference sequence). The CDR3: CATRGLGGAADTQYF. Written as DNA, the CDR3 is TGTGCCACCAGGGGGCTCGGGGGGGCGGCAGATACGCAGTATTTT.

This chain joins TRBV11-2 and TRBJ2-4; 8 bases align to TRBD1. J lost 0 bases, V lost 6 bases, and 10 bases had no gene match. The CDR3 has 17 residues. CDR1 and CDR2 from the germline V gene are SGHAT and FQNNGV. CDR3 nucleotide sequence: TGTGCCAGCAGGCAACAGGGGGGAATTATAGCCAAAAACATTCAGTACTTC. Translating it yields CASRQQGGIIAKNIQYF.

This clone was observed once. The V call is TRBV9, the J call TRBJ1-6; D not resolved. This CDR3 spans 12 amino acids. Trimming pared 0 bases from V and 8 bases from J, leaving 3 bases between. Germline values: CDR1 SGDLS, CDR2 YYNGEE. The CDR3 region has the DNA TGTGCCAGCAGCGTAGGCGATTCACCCCTCCACTTT. Its translation: CASSVGDSPLHF.